This T cell receptor beta chain was recorded in a study of blood T cell repertoires in COVID-19. In the study overall: Spain, Italy and the United States supplied samples that represented acute and convalescent COVID-19. Sources were T cells, B-cell-depleted T cells, or PBMCs; the material itself was cDNA or gDNA.

Germline assignment: CDR1 MRHNA and CDR2 SNTAGT. The CDR3 covers 17 residues. Trimming removed 0 bases at V and 2 bases at J, with 17 bases between. Source study methods: From reference gene primer amplification, estimates of nucleated cell counts were derived. TCRdb's table, derived via immunoSEQ multiplex PCR, lists solely in-frame clones and lacks some. The DNA was the basis for D and trimming; V, J and clone size are from that table. The data show 270,000 or so clones, under 95% seen once. Cohort assignment relied on participant-reported clinical history. V is TRBV6-4 and J is TRBJ2-7; D not resolved. The sequenced sample was PBMCs or T cells enriched from blood (not recorded which). The TCR originated in a woman between 40 and 50 years old with acute COVID-19. CDR3 sequence: CASSDSNCPPPTYEQYF. The CDR3 coding sequence is TGTGCCAGCAGTGACTCGAACTGTCCTCCGCCGACCTACGAGCAGTACTTC.